This T cell receptor beta chain was profiled in a study of a mutant IDH1 vaccine in newly diagnosed glioma. The time point: baseline, week 1 (first vaccination visit). Treatment specified: pre-vaccination baseline after standard-of-care therapy. The study enrolled donors with new WHO grade 3 or 4 IDH1-mutant, ATRX-lost astrocytomas. Germline loops: CDR1 MNHEY, CDR2 SVGAGI. The V segment lost 4 bases and the J segment 3 bases; nucleotides outside the gene matches: 2. The CDR3 is made up of 14 amino acids. Profiled with immunoSEQ multiplex PCR; TCRdb holds only in-frame clones, not every one. This sample has about 36,000 clones, with 80% to 95% found just once.

The V call is TRBV6-5, the J call TRBJ2-3; 9 bases map to TRBD1. The source material was PBMCs, sampled from a glioma patient treated with radiotherapy, temozolomide or both. The TCR was taken from a man aged 18 to 29 with glioma. Here the CDR3 reads CASSSQGATDTQYF. The CDR3, as DNA: TGTGCCAGCAGTTCACAGGGGGCTACAGATACGCAGTATTTT.